This TCR beta chain was recorded in a study of blood T cell repertoires in COVID-19. The germline V gene has CDR1 WSHSY and CDR2 SAAADI. The CDR3 spans 13 residues. The V and J ends lost 8 bases and 4 bases respectively, with 14 bases between them. Sequencing used immunoSEQ multiplex PCR; TCRdb keeps in-frame clones, though not all of them. The sample holds fewer than 150,000 clones; more than 80% are singletons and the top ten take 4.3%. This sequence was found in a human donor in a cohort sampled during active COVID-19. The sequenced sample consisted of peripheral blood. The rearrangement uses TRBV10-2 and TRBJ1-1; D remains unclear. This chain's CDR3 is CASGWKEGTEAFF. The CDR3 DNA sequence: TGCGCCAGCGGGTGGAAAGAGGGCACTGAAGCTTTCTTT.